This entry describes one TCR beta chain. Its antigen is not known. Some clones are missing from TCRdb's copy, which holds only in-frame ones; the method was immunoSEQ multiplex PCR. The table has about 65,000 clones, over 75% seen once. This record comes from a study of OX40 agonist ivuxolimab in advanced cancers. Looking at the study overall: Ivuxolimab, which patients received intravenously every 2 weeks, was dosed at 0.01 to 10 mg/kg. Aged roughly 20 to 85 with a mean of roughly 63 years, they were roughly 83% male. Broader study findings: Not determined was the antigen specificity of the expanded peripheral T cells.

Trimming stripped 4 bases from V and 2 bases from J, with 8 bases between. The germline V gene has CDR1 SNHLY and CDR2 FYNNEI. There are 14 residues in the CDR3. The sequencing used CD4+ or CD8+ T cells sorted from blood, collected in a trial of the OX40 agonist ivuxolimab. The source is an adult with an advanced solid tumor such as melanoma, head and neck, liver or kidney cancer. The rearrangement uses TRBV2 and TRBJ1-4, with a weak D call TRBD1 (5 bases). The CDR3: CASSGGVTNEKLFF. DNA of the CDR3: TGTGCCAGCAGTGGGGGGGTCACTAATGAAAAACTGTTTTTT.